This T cell receptor beta chain was recovered during a study of HIV-infected patients and healthy controls. Reverse transcription used around 540 ng RNA and constant-region primers for alpha and beta. Separate chain-specific third strand synthesis with multiplexing indices produced the alpha and beta libraries. In TCRdb, the 5' RACE reads were re-called with MiXCR into one record per CDR3 protein. The sample records roughly 14,000 distinct CDR3 sequences, roughly an eighth being singletons. Roughly three months, about 14 weeks, into antiretroviral therapy, follow-up blood was collected. Whole blood was used without fractionation, so all unsorted peripheral T cells were included. Germline loops: CDR1 SQVTM, CDR2 ANQGSEA. CDR3 length: 13 amino acids. Trimming stripped 5 bases from V and 6 bases from J, with 14 bases between. This clonotype was detected ten times or more.

The clonotype comes from an adult with HIV infection. The donor label of this sample is uncertain. The J gene is TRBJ2-1, the V gene TRBV29-1, with a possible D match to TRBD1 (6 bases). The sequences come from blood, collected during antiretroviral therapy. The CDR3: CSVPLLGGNEQFF. The CDR3 DNA reads as TGCAGCGTTCCTCTTTTAGGGGGCAATGAGCAGTTCTTC.